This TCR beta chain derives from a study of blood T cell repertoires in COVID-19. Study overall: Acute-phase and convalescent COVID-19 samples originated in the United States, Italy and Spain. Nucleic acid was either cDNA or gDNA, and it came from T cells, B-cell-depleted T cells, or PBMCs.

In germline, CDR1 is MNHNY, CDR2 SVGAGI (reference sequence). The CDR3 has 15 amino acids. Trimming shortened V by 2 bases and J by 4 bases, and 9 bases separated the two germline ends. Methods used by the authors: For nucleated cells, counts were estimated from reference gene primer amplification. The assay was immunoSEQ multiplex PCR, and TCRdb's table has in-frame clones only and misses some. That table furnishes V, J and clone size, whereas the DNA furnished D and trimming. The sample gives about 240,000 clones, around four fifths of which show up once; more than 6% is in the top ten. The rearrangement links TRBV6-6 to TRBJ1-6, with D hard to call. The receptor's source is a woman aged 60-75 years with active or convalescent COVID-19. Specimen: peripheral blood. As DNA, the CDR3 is TGTGCCAGCAGTTACGACGCGGTTTATAATTCACCCCTCCACTTT. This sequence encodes CASSYDAVYNSPLHF.